This TCR beta chain is from a study of breast tumors, draining lymph nodes, adjacent tissues. The lymph nodes were axillary draining lymph nodes from breast cancer patients. Findings and caveats of the study: Tumors had less TCR diversity than lymph nodes, more than nontumor tissue. Tumor T cell lymph node origin was a supported hypothesis, not proven. Data fit most tumor T cells coming from lymph node, expanding in tumor.

With regard to this clonotype: The antigen remains undetermined. No DNA is shown, since the ends of the CDR3 on it are uncertain; the CDR3 is the one TCRdb lists.

TCRdb re-analysed the multiplex PCR reads in MiXCR, keeping a single row per CDR3 protein. The data hold approximately 210,000 distinct CDR3 sequences, with less than 40% observed a single time. CDR1 is SEHNR and CDR2 is FQNEAQ in the germline V gene (reference sequence). 22 amino acids form the CDR3, both terminal residues included. J is TRBJ1-3 and V is TRBV7-9; TRBD1, the table's D call, was not compared with the DNA. Sequencing used axillary lymph node tissue. This sequence originates from a female donor with breast cancer. Some clones in this sample may be carry-over from other donors' samples. The CDR3 sequence is CASSLVFGRLYEQYFGPGTIYF.